One and the same sample provided the 6 T cell receptor beta chains below, sequenced in a study of PD-1 blockade in mismatch repair-deficient tumors (dated by TCRdb to 2016 to 2017). Library creation used the immunoSEQ multiplex PCR assay. TCRdb retrieved this table from immuneACCESS and kept in-frame rearrangements only. Not all clones are present; in checked studies, unresolved V genes account for under half, and no reason is known for the remainder. The sample contains some 120,000 clones, 86% of them found a single time. The ten largest clones represent approximately 13% of the sample. Sequencing used peripheral blood, obtained 44 weeks after starting pembrolizumab. Receptors originate from an adult with mismatch repair-deficient cancer.

V gene TRBV21-1 combines with J gene TRBJ2-6; TRBD1, the table's D call, was not compared with the DNA. TRBV21-1 has pseudogene status. CDR3 length: 15 amino acids. For the CDR3, the DNA is TGTGCCAGCAGCTCCGGTGGGCCCGGGGCCAACGTCCTGACTTTC. It encodes CASSSGGPGANVLTF.

DNA for the CDR3: TGTGCCAGCTCAGCCGGGCCCTATAGCAATCAGCCCCAGCATTTT. It specifies CASSAGPYSNQPQHF. The V and J genes are TRBV18 and TRBJ1-5; D call uncertain. This CDR3 is built from 15 residues. Trimming removed 5 bases from V and 0 bases from J, with 11 bases in between. The germline V gene encodes CDR1 KGHSH and CDR2 LQKENI.

The chain employs TRBV7-9 and TRBJ2-6; D uncertain. The CDR3 contains 16 residues. V lost 2 bases to trimming and J lost 3 bases, with 11 bases between them. Germline CDR1 SEHNR, CDR2 FQNEAQ (reference sequence). The CDR3 is CASSLLHLGGANVLTF. The CDR3 DNA reads as TGTGCCAGCAGCTTATTACACCTTGGTGGGGCCAACGTCCTGACTTTC. The whole variable domain, filled in from reference TRBV7-9 and TRBJ2-6, reads DTGVSQNPRHKITKRGQNVTFRCDPISEHNRLYWYRQTLGQGPEFLTYFQNEAQLEKSRLLSDRFSAERPKGSFSTLEIQRTEQGDSAMYLCASSLLHLGGANVLTFGAGSRLTVL.

The J gene is TRBJ1-3, the V gene TRBV18; TRBD1 might be the D (5 bases). The V gene lost 7 bases and the J gene lost 4 bases, with 11 bases spanning the gap. The CDR3 extends over 13 amino acids. Germline values: CDR1 KGHSH, CDR2 LQKENI. The DNA for the CDR3 is TGTGCCAGCTTCTCAGGGCAAGGAAACACCATATATTTT. Protein product: CASFSGQGNTIYF. Complete variable domain (other parts from reference TRBV18 and TRBJ1-3): NAGVMQNPRHLVRRRGQEARLRCSPMKGHSHVYWYRQLPEEGLKFMVYLQKENIIDESGMPKERFSAEFPKEGPSILRIQQVVRGDSAAYFCASFSGQGNTIYFGEGSWLTVV.

V gene TRBV6-5 combines with J gene TRBJ1-5; D is unresolved. Germline V CDR1 and CDR2: MNHEY, SVGAGI. CDR3 length equals 13 residues. The V end lost 5 bases, the J end lost 9 bases, and 14 bases lay between the germline ends. CDR3 loop: CASSRTVAGPQHF. The CDR3 nucleotides read TGTGCCAGCAGTCGCACAGTTGCTGGGCCCCAGCATTTT.

Remarks on this clone: Other DNA sequences from this sample encode an identical CDR3 as well. The chain recombines TRBV27 with TRBJ1-5; D is possibly TRBD1 (5 bases). This CDR3 region has 13 residues. Trimming took 3 bases from V and 4 from J, leaving 7 bases between them. In germline, CDR1 is MNHEY, CDR2 SMNVEV (reference sequence). The CDR3 DNA follows: TGTGCCAGCAGTTTGGGGCAAAATCAGCCCCAGCATTTT. Its translation is CASSLGQNQPQHF.